Given below is one T cell receptor beta chain in context. Antigen: not known. This could be a read error, since a much larger clone is one nucleotide away. This record belongs to a study of T cells in Graves' hyperthyroidism and ophthalmopathy. General study results and limits: Ophthalmopathy got predicted by the model a median roughly 6.1 months before its onset.

Germline V lookup: CDR1 SGHTA, CDR2 FQGNSA. The CDR3 is made up of 19 amino acids. It was RNA transcripts that yielded the amplified TCR beta CDR3 regions. HTBI primers were the set used in a first-round RT-PCR of the TCR CDR3. TCRdb analysed the multiplex PCR reads with MiXCR anew, one entry per CDR3 protein. This repertoire shows under 550,000 distinct CDR3 sequences, roughly an eighth found once; its top ten account for more than 4.5%. The rearrangement uses TRBV7-2 and TRBJ2-1; a possible D gene is TRBD2 (5 bases). TRBJ2-7 explains the end of the DNA better; the J call may be wrong. The source is a woman younger than 30 with Graves' hyperthyroidism. Sequencing was performed on blood. CDR3 sequence reads: CASSFPSSVAVLRVNEQYF. CDR3 coding DNA: TGTGCCAGCAGCTTTCCTAGCTCCGTCGCGGTCCTCCGGGTCAATGAGCAGTACTTC.